This TCR beta chain was identified in a study of blood T cell repertoires in COVID-19. Worth noting for this clone: This CDR3 is also generated by other DNA sequences in the sample.

Per the original methods: Estimation of nucleated cell counts relied on the amplification of reference gene primers. Clones were sequenced by immunoSEQ multiplex PCR, and TCRdb holds only the in-frame ones, with some missing. For V, J and clone size, that table is used; D and trimming come from the DNA. The repertoire consists of approximately 490,000 clones, with roughly nine tenths occurring once and the leading ten covering around 7.9%. Per germline, CDR1 SNHLY and CDR2 FYNNEI. The CDR3 covers 12 residues. Trimming pared 4 bases from V and 6 bases from J, leaving 10 bases between. Material for sequencing was PBMCs or T cells enriched from blood (not recorded which). The clonotype originates from a woman aged 55 to 70 who had recovered from COVID-19. The chain uses TRBV2 and TRBJ2-7, with D maybe TRBD2 (7 bases). CDR3 residues: CASSVGGGEQYV. CDR3 DNA sequence: TGTGCCAGCAGTGTGGGAGGGGGCGAGCAGTACGTC.